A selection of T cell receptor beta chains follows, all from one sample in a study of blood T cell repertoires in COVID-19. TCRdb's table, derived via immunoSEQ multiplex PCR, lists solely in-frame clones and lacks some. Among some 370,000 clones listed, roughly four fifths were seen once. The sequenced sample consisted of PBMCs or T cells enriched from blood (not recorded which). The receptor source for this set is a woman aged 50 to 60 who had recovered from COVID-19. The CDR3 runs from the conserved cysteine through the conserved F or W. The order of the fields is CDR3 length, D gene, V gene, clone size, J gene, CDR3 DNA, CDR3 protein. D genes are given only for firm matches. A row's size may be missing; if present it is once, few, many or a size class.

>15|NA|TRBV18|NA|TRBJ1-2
TGTGCCAGCTCACCTAGGGGAAAGCTTAACTATGGCTACACCTTC
CASSPRGKLNYGYTF
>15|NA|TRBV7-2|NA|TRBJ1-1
TGTGCCAGCAGCCGTGGACGGGTCGGGGGCACTGAAGCTTTCTTT
CASSRGRVGGTEAFF
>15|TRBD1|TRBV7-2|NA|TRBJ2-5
TGTGCCAGCAGTTCCCCGACAGGGGGCCCAGAGACCCAGTACTTC
CASSSPTGGPETQYF
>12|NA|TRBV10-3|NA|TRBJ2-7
TGTGCCATCAGACCGGACAGTCACGAGCAGTACTTC
CAIRPDSHEQYF
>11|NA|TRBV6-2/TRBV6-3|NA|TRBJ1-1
TGTGCCAGCAGTTCCCTCCAGAGGGCTTTCTTT
CASSSLQRAFF
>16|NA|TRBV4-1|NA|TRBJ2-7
TGCGCCAGCAGCCAAAACTCGGACGAGCGGATCTACGAGCAGTACTTC
CASSQNSDERIYEQYF
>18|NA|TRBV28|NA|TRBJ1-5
TGTGCCAGCAGGAAGTTCCGCGGACCGGGAATGGGCAATCAGCCCCAGCATTTT
CASRKFRGPGMGNQPQHF
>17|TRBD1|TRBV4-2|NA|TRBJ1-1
TGTGCCAGCAGCCAAGATCTGGGGGCAGGGGGTTATACTGAAGCTTTCTTT
CASSQDLGAGGYTEAFF
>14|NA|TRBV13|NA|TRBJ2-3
TGTGCCAGCAGCTTACCTGGCCCCCCAGATACGCAGTATTTT
CASSLPGPPDTQYF
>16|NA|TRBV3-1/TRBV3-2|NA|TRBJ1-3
TGTGCCAGCAGCCAAGTGAGGACACCCTCTGGAAACACCATATATTTT
CASSQVRTPSGNTIYF
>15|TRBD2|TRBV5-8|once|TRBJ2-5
TGTGCCAGCAGCCTGTTGGGTAGCGGGAGAGAGACCCAGTACTTC
CASSLLGSGRETQYF
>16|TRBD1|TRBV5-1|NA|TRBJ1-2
TGCGCCAGCAGCTCGGGGAACAGGGGGAATCACTATGGCTACACCTTC
CASSSGNRGNHYGYTF
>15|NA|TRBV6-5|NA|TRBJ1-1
TGTGCCAGCAGTTATGGCGGCAGTCAGAACACTGAAGCTTTCTTT
CASSYGGSQNTEAFF
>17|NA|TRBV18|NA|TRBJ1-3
TGTGCCAGCTCACCCGGACTCCCTCCCAGGTCTGGAAACACCATATATTTT
CASSPGLPPRSGNTIYF
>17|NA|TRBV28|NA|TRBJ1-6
TGTGCCAGCAGTTCGTACTCAACAGGGCTCCTTGGCTCACCCCTCCACTTT
CASSSYSTGLLGSPLHF
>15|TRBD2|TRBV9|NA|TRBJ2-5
TGTGCCAGCAGCGCATCGACTAGCGGGTTAGAGACCCAGTACTTC
CASSASTSGLETQYF
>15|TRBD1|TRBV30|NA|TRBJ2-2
TGTGCCTGGAGTGTACGAGGGGGCTACACCGGGGAGCTGTTTTTT
CAWSVRGGYTGELFF
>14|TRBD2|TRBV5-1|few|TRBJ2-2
TGCGCCAGCAGCACTAGCGGCCGCACCGGGGAGCTGTTTTTT
CASSTSGRTGELFF
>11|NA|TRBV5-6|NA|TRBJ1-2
TGTGCCAGCAGCTTGGGTAGCGGCTACACCTTC
CASSLGSGYTF
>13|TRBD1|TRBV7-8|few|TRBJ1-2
TGTGCCAGCAGGTCCGGGACAGACTATGGCTACACCTTC
CASRSGTDYGYTF
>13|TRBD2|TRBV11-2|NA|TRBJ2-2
TGTGCCAGCAGCTTGGGACTAGCCGGGGAGCTGTTTTTT
CASSLGLAGELFF
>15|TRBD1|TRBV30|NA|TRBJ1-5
TGTGCCTGCGCGACAGGGTTGCATAGCAATCAGCCCCAGCATTTT
CACATGLHSNQPQHF
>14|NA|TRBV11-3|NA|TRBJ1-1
TGTGCCAGCAGCTTATTCGTCAGGGGCTCTGAAGCTTTCTTT
CASSLFVRGSEAFF
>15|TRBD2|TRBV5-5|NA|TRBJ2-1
TGTGCCAGCAGCTTGGCGGGGCTAGCGGGAGATGAGCAGTTCTTC
CASSLAGLAGDEQFF
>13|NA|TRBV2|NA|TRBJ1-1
TGTGCCAGCAACCCGGCGGGGGTGACTGAAGCTTTCTTT
CASNPAGVTEAFF
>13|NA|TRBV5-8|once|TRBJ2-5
TGTGCCAGCAGCTTGGCAGGGCTAGAGACCCAGTACTTC
CASSLAGLETQYF
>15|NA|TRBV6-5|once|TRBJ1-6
TGTGCCAGCAGTTACCTTGGGGAGCCACCCTCGGCCCTCCACTTT
CASSYLGEPPSALHF
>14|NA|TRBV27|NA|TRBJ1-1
TGTGCCAGCAGGGTGACAGCCGTGAACACTGAAGCTTTCTTT
CASRVTAVNTEAFF
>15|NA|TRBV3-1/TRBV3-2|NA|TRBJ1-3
TGTGCCAGCAGCCCGCGGTGCGGACAGTGGGACACCATATATTTT
CASSPRCGQWDTIYF
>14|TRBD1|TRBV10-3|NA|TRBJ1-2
TGTGCCATCAGTGAGTGGACAGGGCTCTATGGCTACACCTTC
CAISEWTGLYGYTF
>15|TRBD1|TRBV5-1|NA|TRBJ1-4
TGCGCCAGCAGGCAACAGGGGACAACTAATGAAAAACTGTTTTTT
CASRQQGTTNEKLFF
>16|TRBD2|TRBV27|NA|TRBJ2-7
TGTGCCAGCAGTTTCTCCTGTAGCGGGGGCTCCTACGAGCAGTACTTC
CASSFSCSGGSYEQYF
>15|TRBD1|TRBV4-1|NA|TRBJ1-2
TGCGCCAGCAGCCAAGCTGGACAGGTGAACTATGGCTACACCTTC
CASSQAGQVNYGYTF
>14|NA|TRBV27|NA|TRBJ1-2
TGTGCCAGCAGTTTAACAGGGACTAACTATGGCTACACCTTC
CASSLTGTNYGYTF
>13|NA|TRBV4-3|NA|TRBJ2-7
TGCGCCAGCAGCCGTACGACAGACTACGAGCAGTACTTC
CASSRTTDYEQYF
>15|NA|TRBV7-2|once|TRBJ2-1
TGTGCCAGCAGCCTACTCCCCGGACTCTACAATGAGCAGTTCTTC
CASSLLPGLYNEQFF
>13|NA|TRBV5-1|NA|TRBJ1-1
TGCGCCAGCAGCGTCACAGTGAACACTGAAGCTTTCTTT
CASSVTVNTEAFF
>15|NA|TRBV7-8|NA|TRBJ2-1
TGTGCCAGCAGCCCCCCTAGGTCCTCCTACAATGAGCAGTTCTTC
CASSPPRSSYNEQFF
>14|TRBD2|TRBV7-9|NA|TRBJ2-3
TGTGCCAGCAGTGGTAGCGGGAGAACAGATACGCAGTATTTT
CASSGSGRTDTQYF
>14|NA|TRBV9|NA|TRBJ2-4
TGTGCCAGCAGCGGACGGGTGGGGGCGGACATTCAGTACTTC
CASSGRVGADIQYF
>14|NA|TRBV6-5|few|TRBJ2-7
TGTGCCAGCAGTTACTCCCAAACCTCGGGCGAGCAGTACTTC
CASSYSQTSGEQYF
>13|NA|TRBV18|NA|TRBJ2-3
TGTGCCAGCTCACCAATCCCAGGGGATACGCAGTATTTT
CASSPIPGDTQYF
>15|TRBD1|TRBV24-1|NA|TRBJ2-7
TGTGCCACCAGTGACCCACGACAGGGGACCAACGAGCAGTACTTC
CATSDPRQGTNEQYF
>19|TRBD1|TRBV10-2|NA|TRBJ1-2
TGCGCCAGCAGTGCTGGGACAGCCTTATCTCTGACGGGGCACTATGGCTACACCTTC
CASSAGTALSLTGHYGYTF
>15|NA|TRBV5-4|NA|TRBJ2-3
TGTGCCAGCAGCTTGGAAATGGCTAGCACAGATACGCAGTATTTT
CASSLEMASTDTQYF
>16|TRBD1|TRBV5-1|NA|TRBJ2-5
TGCGCCAGCAGCCTGGGGCAGGGGGCGCGAATAGAGACCCAGTACTTC
CASSLGQGARIETQYF
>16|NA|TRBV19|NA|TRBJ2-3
TGTGCCAGTAATAAACGGCGGGACTTCAGCACAGATACGCAGTATTTT
CASNKRRDFSTDTQYF
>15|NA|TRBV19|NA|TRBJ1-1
TGTGCCAGTAGCTATGACAGAAGGGGTGAGACTGAAGCTTTCTTT
CASSYDRRGETEAFF
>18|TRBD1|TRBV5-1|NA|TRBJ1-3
TGCGCCAGCAGCTTGGGGGACAGAGTACTAAGCTCTGGAAACACCATATATTTT
CASSLGDRVLSSGNTIYF
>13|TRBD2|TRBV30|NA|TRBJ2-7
TGTGCCTGGAGTAGGGGAGGGGCCTACGAGCAGTACTTC
CAWSRGGAYEQYF
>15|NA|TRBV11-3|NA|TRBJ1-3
TGTGCCAGCAGCTTAGATGGAGGGTCTGGAAACACCATATATTTT
CASSLDGGSGNTIYF
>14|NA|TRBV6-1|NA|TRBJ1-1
TGTGCCAGCAGTGACCTCGGTGTGGGGCCTGAAGCTTTCTTT
CASSDLGVGPEAFF